These 22 T cell receptor beta chains originate from one sample sequenced in a study of preoperative IRX-2 immunotherapy in early breast cancer. Treatment meaning: preoperative locoregional IRX-2 cytokine immunotherapy. Produced via immunoSEQ multiplex PCR; TCRdb's table is partial and in-frame only. This sample has roughly 30,000 clones, with under 90% found just once. This specimen was taken from a patient treated with IRX-2 immunotherapy. Receptors originate from a human donor with breast cancer.

The rearrangement joins TRBV19 to TRBJ1-6; TRBD1 is a possible D gene (5 bases). This CDR3 has 15 amino acids. CDR1 is LNHDA and CDR2 is SQIVND in the germline V gene (reference sequence). V was pared by 7 bases and J by 3 bases, with 13 bases between. The CDR3: CASKTDRLYNSPLHF. The CDR3 nucleotides are TGTGCCAGTAAGACCGACAGACTCTATAATTCACCCCTCCACTTT.

The chain employs TRBV11-3 and TRBJ2-3; tentatively, D is TRBD2 (6 bases). The CDR3 is 14 residues long. V was pared by 2 bases and J by 0 bases, with 6 bases between. CDR1 and CDR2 (germline): SGHNT, YENEEA. The chain's CDR3 is CASSLRGSTDTQYF. The CDR3 nucleotides read TGTGCCAGCAGCTTACGGGGGAGCACAGATACGCAGTATTTT.

The V and J genes are TRBV19 and TRBJ1-4; no reliable D call. Germline CDR1 is LNHDA and CDR2 is SQIVND (reference sequence). Trimming removed 3 bases from V and 8 bases from J, with 13 bases in between. The CDR3 is made up of 14 amino acids. The CDR3 region has the DNA TGTGCCAGTAGTATGGGATTGAGGAACGAAAAACTGTTTTTT. Amino acid sequence: CASSMGLRNEKLFF.

The chain joins TRBV11-3 to TRBJ1-1; perhaps TRBD1 as D (6 bases). The germline V gene encodes CDR1 SGHNT and CDR2 YENEEA. The CDR3 consists of 15 residues. The V gene lost 5 bases and the J gene lost 0 bases, with 13 bases spanning the gap. The CDR3 sequence is CASSPYRGVNTEAFF. CDR3 in DNA: TGTGCCAGCAGCCCTTATAGGGGGGTGAACACTGAAGCTTTCTTT.

This clone appeared a single time. V and J are TRBV5-1 and TRBJ1-2; 9 bases are shared with TRBD1. This CDR3 is built from 14 residues. Germline values: CDR1 SGHRS, CDR2 YFSETQ. V trimming: 1 base; J trimming: 7 bases; junction bases outside the gene matches: 5. CDR3 residues: CASSLMGTGRGYTF. The CDR3 DNA reads TGCGCCAGCAGCTTGATGGGGACAGGGCGTGGCTACACCTTC.

The V call is TRBV6-8, the J call TRBJ2-7; 13 positions match TRBD2. Germline lookup yields CDR1 MNHGY and CDR2 SAAAGT. The CDR3 is 14 residues long. J was trimmed by 3 bases and V by 6 bases; bases with no gene match: 2. The CDR3 nucleotides read TGTGCCAGCAGAAGGACTAGCGGGAGCTACGAGCAGTACTTC. It specifies CASRRTSGSYEQYF.

The chain joins TRBV6-8 to TRBJ1-3; 8 bases line up with TRBD1. V trimming: 0 bases; J trimming: 2 bases; junction bases outside the gene matches: 9. The germline CDR1 and CDR2 sequences are MNHGY and SAAAGT. CDR3 length: 18 residues. Here the CDR3 reads CASSYSFLTGVTGNTIYF. The CDR3 DNA sequence: TGTGCCAGCAGTTACTCTTTTTTGACAGGGGTTACTGGAAACACCATATATTTT.

Here the CDR3 reads CASSIAGANTEAFF. The CDR3 nucleotides read TGTGCCAGTAGTATAGCAGGGGCGAACACTGAAGCTTTCTTT. The chain carries TRBV19 and TRBJ1-1, with a weak D call TRBD1 (6 bases). The V gene's germline CDR1 is LNHDA and CDR2 SQIVND (reference sequence). V was trimmed by 1 base and J by 1 base, leaving 7 bases between them. This CDR3 is built from 14 residues.

The chain joins TRBV9 to TRBJ1-2, with 7 bases identical to TRBD1. In germline, CDR1 is SGDLS, CDR2 YYNGEE. The length of the CDR3 is 14 residues. V gave up 5 bases and J gave up 4 bases; unmatched junction bases: 8. CDR3 sequence: CASSGDSFSYGYTF. In nucleotides, the CDR3 is TGTGCCAGCAGTGGGGACAGTTTTTCCTATGGCTACACCTTC.

The chain joins TRBV10-3 to TRBJ2-7; 10 bases are a match to TRBD1. Germline assignment: CDR1 ENHRY and CDR2 SYGVKD. The trim removed 0 bases at V and 3 bases at J, leaving 11 bases unmatched. The CDR3 extends over 18 amino acids. DNA for the CDR3: TGTGCCATCAGTGAGTCGCGGGTCGGACAGGGGGAGGGCTACGAGCAGTACTTC. This translates into CAISESRVGQGEGYEQYF.

The V gene is TRBV18, the J gene TRBJ1-4; possibly TRBD1 for D (5 bases). The length of the CDR3 is 14 residues. V lost 3 bases and J 7 bases, leaving 12 bases between the germline ends. The germline V gene encodes CDR1 KGHSH and CDR2 LQKENI. The CDR3 DNA is TGTGCCAGCTCACCGAGGGGTTCGGGTGAAAAACTGTTTTTT. It yields the protein CASSPRGSGEKLFF.

V usage is TRBV6-8 and J usage is TRBJ1-2, with 8 bases lining up with TRBD1. J gave up 5 bases and V 2 bases, and 4 bases lay outside the gene matches. The germline gives CDR1 MNHGY, CDR2 SAAAGT. This CDR3 contains 14 residues. The CDR3 region is CASSYAGGEYGYTF. The DNA for the CDR3 is TGTGCCAGCAGTTACGCAGGGGGCGAATATGGCTACACCTTC.

The chain carries TRBV19 and TRBJ1-2; D remains ambiguous. Germline loops: CDR1 LNHDA, CDR2 SQIVND (reference sequence). V was shortened by 6 bases and J by 2 bases, with 13 bases between the two germline ends. The length of the CDR3 is 14 residues. The chain's CDR3 is CASSHRTANYGYTF. For the CDR3, the DNA is TGTGCCAGTAGCCACCGGACGGCCAACTATGGCTACACCTTC.

V is TRBV5-1 and J is TRBJ2-3; maybe TRBD2 (7 bases). Germline CDR1 and CDR2: SGHRS and YFSETQ. This CDR3 contains 18 residues. Trimming stripped 1 base from V and 0 bases from J, with 18 bases between. The CDR3 DNA reads TGCGCCAGCAGCTTGCAACTAGCGAGGGGGATAAGCACAGATACGCAGTATTTT. Translated: CASSLQLARGISTDTQYF.

The chain uses TRBV11-3 and TRBJ2-5, with D perhaps being TRBD1 or TRBD2 (5 bases each). V was shortened by 5 bases and J by 2 bases, with 15 bases between the two germline ends. CDR1 and CDR2 (germline): SGHNT, YENEEA. The CDR3 runs to 15 residues. Written as DNA, the CDR3 is TGTGCCAGCAGCCTAACCGGGACGGAGCAAGAGACCCAGTACTTC. As protein: CASSLTGTEQETQYF.

V gene TRBV5-1 combines with J gene TRBJ2-5, with D maybe TRBD2 (6 bases). The CDR3 extends over 14 amino acids. V lost 4 bases, J lost 4 bases, and 14 bases lay in between. Germline V lookup: CDR1 SGHRS, CDR2 YFSETQ. DNA for the CDR3: TGCGCCAGCAGCCTTGGGGACTGGCGAGAGACCCAGTACTTC. It specifies CASSLGDWRETQYF.

In this sample, this clone turned up once. The chain is built from TRBV11-3 and TRBJ2-3, with 13 bases matching TRBD2. Germline V gives CDR1 SGHNT, CDR2 YENEEA. V shed 3 bases and J 3 bases; nucleotides not matched to a gene: 9. There are 18 residues in the CDR3. CDR3 in DNA: TGTGCCAGCAGCTTGGGAATACTAGCGGGGGGGGTGACAGATACGCAGTATTTT. It codes for CASSLGILAGGVTDTQYF.

The CDR3 spells CASSGGRDSHLIQYF. The CDR3 nucleotides are TGTGCCAGCAGCGGAGGCCGGGACAGCCACCTTATTCAGTACTTC. The chain is built from TRBV11-3 and TRBJ2-4; the match to TRBD1 covers 7 bases. This CDR3 region has 15 residues. With V trimmed by 5 bases and J by 10 bases, 14 bases remained unmatched. Germline V gives CDR1 SGHNT, CDR2 YENEEA.

The V and J genes are TRBV6-8 and TRBJ2-7; D not resolved. Germline CDR1 reads MNHGY; CDR2 reads SAAAGT. V lost 2 bases and J 3 bases, leaving 11 bases between the germline ends. CDR3 length: 14 residues. The CDR3 protein is CASSYDPVSYEQYF. DNA for the CDR3: TGTGCCAGCAGTTACGATCCAGTGAGCTACGAGCAGTACTTC.

The table lists this clone with a count of one. This sequence joins TRBV9 and TRBJ1-5; 10 bases map to TRBD1. J gave up 3 bases and V 3 bases, and 6 bases lay outside the gene matches. The CDR3 extends over 16 amino acids. CDR1 SGDLS and CDR2 YYNGEE come from the germline V gene. The CDR3 loop is CASSATGTGDNQPQHF. The CDR3 bases are TGTGCCAGCAGCGCGACAGGGACAGGGGACAATCAGCCCCAGCATTTT.

The CDR3 is CASSQDYGQKHQPQHF. The CDR3 DNA sequence: TGCGCCAGCAGCCAAGATTACGGACAAAAACATCAGCCCCAGCATTTT. V usage is TRBV5-1 and J usage is TRBJ1-5, with a weak D call TRBD1 (5 bases). V lost 4 bases and J 5 bases, leaving 19 bases between the germline ends. The germline gives CDR1 SGHRS, CDR2 YFSETQ. CDR3 length: 16 residues.

This chain links TRBV11-3 with TRBJ1-2, with TRBD1 identical over 7 bases. Per the germline V gene, CDR1 is SGHNT and CDR2 is YENEEA. V lost 5 bases, J lost 7 bases, and 16 bases stayed unmatched. The CDR3 consists of 16 residues. The CDR3 DNA reads TGTGCCAGCAGCAACACAAAGACGACAGGGCTCTCTGGCTACACCTTC. Translating it yields CASSNTKTTGLSGYTF.